Each of the 30 T cell receptor beta chains below was sequenced from the same sample in a study of shared clonotypes between healthy human individuals. Clones were read by immunoSEQ multiplex PCR, and TCRdb kept only the in-frame ones, dropping some. The sample lists roughly 2.2 million clones; 85% to 95% were seen once. Sample: naive CD4+ T cells from PBMCs. Subset specified: CD45RA+ positively selected. Source of these receptors: a young man in good health. Some clones in this sample may be carry-over from other donors' samples.

V is TRBV6-6 and J is TRBJ1-5, with unresolved D. This CDR3 spans 15 amino acids. Germline V CDR1 and CDR2: MNHNY, SVGAGI (reference sequence). V shed 2 bases and J shed 5 bases, with 13 bases lying between them. The CDR3 DNA sequence: TGTGCCAGCAGTTACGGTTCGGGGAACCATCAGCCCCAGCATTTT. This gives the protein CASSYGSGNHQPQHF.

This clone has just a few counts. V usage is TRBV7-2 and J usage is TRBJ1-1; 9 bases map to TRBD1. V dropped 7 bases and J dropped 2; count of bases not matched to a gene: 5. The CDR3 is 14 amino acids. The germline V gene encodes CDR1 SGHTA and CDR2 FQGNSA. The DNA for the CDR3 is TGTGCCAGCAACCGGGACAGGGCTAACACTGAAGCTTTCTTT. Amino acid sequence: CASNRDRANTEAFF.

This clone came up once. The genes are TRBV7-2 and TRBJ2-7; TRBD1 matches 7 bases. The CDR3 is made up of 15 amino acids. V was pared by 1 base and J by 2 bases, with 5 bases of the junction left unmatched. The germline V gene has CDR1 SGHTA and CDR2 FQGNSA. The CDR3 DNA follows: TGTGCCAGCAGCTTAGTTAGCCAGGGGGCCTACGAGCAGTACTTC. Translating it yields CASSLVSQGAYEQYF.

The rearrangement uses TRBV6-5 and TRBJ1-5; tentatively, D is TRBD1 (6 bases). Trimming took 4 bases from V and 2 from J, leaving 9 bases between them. Germline V gene data show CDR1 as MNHEY and CDR2 as SVGAGI. The CDR3 has 14 residues. CDR3 region: CASSLGGGNQPQHF. CDR3 DNA: TGTGCCAGCAGTTTAGGGGGTGGCAATCAGCCCCAGCATTTT.

The chain employs TRBV10-3 and TRBJ2-7; no reliable D call. The germline V gene has CDR1 ENHRY and CDR2 SYGVKD. The CDR3 runs to 12 residues. V dropped 7 bases and J dropped 6 bases, with 13 bases sitting between them. The DNA of the CDR3 is TGTGCCATCACTGAAAGGGTTGGCGAGCAGTACTTC. It specifies CAITERVGEQYF.

This sequence joins TRBV2 and TRBJ2-3, with D perhaps matching TRBD1 (5 bases). This CDR3 is built from 14 residues. The V end lost 10 bases, the J end lost 0 bases, and 14 bases lay between the germline ends. The germline V gene has CDR1 SNHLY and CDR2 FYNNEI. CDR3 bases: TGTGCCACATTAGACAGTTTAAGCACAGATACGCAGTATTTT. Protein: CATLDSLSTDTQYF.

This clone was seen only once. This chain joins TRBV2 and TRBJ2-7; D may be TRBD2 (5 bases). The CDR3 has 12 amino acids. Germline CDR1 and CDR2: SNHLY and FYNNEI. Trimming cost V 6 bases and J 3 bases, with 9 bases left between them. CDR3 DNA: TGTGCCAGCAGGGTGACTAACTACGAGCAGTACTTC. Translating gives CASRVTNYEQYF.

The V and J genes are TRBV14 and TRBJ2-1; D remains ambiguous. There are 14 residues in the CDR3. Germline lookup yields CDR1 SGHDN and CDR2 FVKESK. V shed 5 bases and J shed 9 bases, with 17 bases lying between them. Here the CDR3 reads CASSFGGRAREQFF. DNA of the CDR3: TGTGCCAGCAGCTTCGGCGGAAGAGCTCGTGAGCAGTTCTTC.

The CDR3 spells CASSQATRAVPTDTQYF. Here the CDR3 DNA reads TGCGCCAGCAGCCAAGCCACGCGGGCCGTCCCCACAGATACGCAGTATTTT. The chain recombines TRBV4-1 with TRBJ2-3; TRBD2 might be the D (5 bases). Trimming took 1 base from V and 2 from J, leaving 16 bases between them. Germline assignment: CDR1 MGHRA and CDR2 YSYEKL. The CDR3 is 17 residues long.

The rearrangement joins TRBV5-1 to TRBJ1-5; 8 nucleotides agree with TRBD1. The CDR3 spans 15 residues. Trimming cost V 0 bases and J 3 bases; bases outside gene matches: 2. From germline, CDR1 is SGHRS and CDR2 YFSETQ. The CDR3: CASSLGDRFNQPQHF. Here the CDR3 DNA reads TGCGCCAGCAGCTTGGGGGACAGGTTCAATCAGCCCCAGCATTTT.

About this clone itself: This specimen includes other DNA sequences encoding the same CDR3. The V gene is TRBV6-5, the J gene TRBJ1-1; 10 bases fit TRBD1. Germline V gene lookup returns CDR1 MNHEY and CDR2 SVGAGI. Germline trimming cut 6 bases from V and 5 bases from J; bases unmatched to any gene: 3. The CDR3 has 13 residues. In nucleotides, the CDR3 is TGTGCCAGCAGGAGACAGGGGGCAACTGAAGCTTTCTTT. Translating it yields CASRRQGATEAFF.

About this clone itself: Other DNA sequences in this sample translate to the same CDR3. The rearrangement uses TRBV5-4 and TRBJ2-1, with TRBD1 as a possible D gene (5 bases). The CDR3 contains 15 residues. The V and J ends lost 0 bases and 2 bases respectively, with 9 bases between them. From germline, CDR1 is SGHNT and CDR2 YYREEE (reference sequence). The CDR3 coding sequence is TGTGCCAGCAGCTTGGTGGCAGGGCCCTACAATGAGCAGTTCTTC. It translates to CASSLVAGPYNEQFF.

This clone was seen only once. The chain links TRBV6-5 to TRBJ1-2, with TRBD1 matching 7 bases. This CDR3 is built from 16 residues. Per germline, CDR1 MNHEY and CDR2 SVGAGI. V was pared by 0 bases and J by 4 bases, with 8 bases of the junction left unmatched. This CDR3 reads CASSYSRTGSSYGYTF. CDR3 nucleotide sequence: TGTGCCAGCAGTTACTCCAGGACAGGCAGTTCCTATGGCTACACCTTC.

This chain connects TRBV18 to TRBJ2-2, with 8 nucleotides matching TRBD1. The length of the CDR3 is 16 residues. The V gene's germline CDR1 is KGHSH and CDR2 LQKENI. V dropped 1 base and J dropped 4; count of bases not matched to a gene: 5. The CDR3 loop reads CASSPRQGAPTGELFF. CDR3 bases: TGTGCCAGCTCACCACGGCAGGGGGCGCCCACCGGGGAGCTGTTTTTT.

The chain has TRBV30 and TRBJ1-2, with unresolved D. Germline loops: CDR1 GTSNPN, CDR2 SVGIG (reference sequence). This CDR3 is built from 11 residues. Trimming pared 0 bases from V and 9 bases from J, leaving 8 bases between. CDR3 sequence: CAWSVLPSYTF. CDR3 coding DNA: TGTGCCTGGAGTGTACTTCCCAGCTACACCTTC.

Comment on this clone: The sample has other DNA sequences that encode this CDR3 too. CDR3 in DNA: TGTGCCAGCAGTTTGCCTAGCGGACAAGAGACCCAGTACTTC. Translation: CASSLPSGQETQYF. This rearrangement joins TRBV28 to TRBJ2-5; TRBD2 aligns across 7 bases. V gave up 3 bases and J gave up 2 bases; unmatched junction bases: 3. CDR1 and CDR2 (germline): MDHEN, SYDVKM. CDR3 length: 14 residues.

The chain carries TRBV7-9 and TRBJ2-1; no firm D call. CDR1 and CDR2 (germline): SEHNR, FQNEAQ (reference sequence). Trimming shortened V by 2 bases and J by 8 bases, and 16 bases separated the two germline ends. The CDR3 is made up of 15 amino acids. The CDR3 DNA reads as TGTGCCAGCAGCTTAAATAACGCTGCCCTCCATGAGCAGTTCTTC. It translates to CASSLNNAALHEQFF.

This clone was counted a few times. This chain links TRBV7-2 with TRBJ2-5; tentatively, D is TRBD1 (6 bases). This CDR3 spans 14 amino acids. V lost 2 bases and J lost 4, with 11 bases in between. Germline V lookup: CDR1 SGHTA, CDR2 FQGNSA. The CDR3 reads CASSLYGGRETQYF. CDR3 bases: TGTGCCAGCAGCTTATATGGGGGCCGAGAGACCCAGTACTTC.

Comments on this clone: Other DNA sequences of this sample code for an identical CDR3. The genes are TRBV12-5 and TRBJ2-3; no definite D call. The CDR3 has 13 amino acids. Germline lookup yields CDR1 LGHNT and CDR2 FRNRAP. V lost 0 bases to trimming and J lost 3 bases, with 4 bases between them. In DNA, the CDR3 is TGTGCTAGTGGTTTGGTCGGAACAGATACGCAGTATTTT. Protein sequence: CASGLVGTDTQYF. Complete variable domain (other parts from reference TRBV12-5 and TRBJ2-3): DARVTQTPRHKVTEMGQEVTMRCQPILGHNTVFWYRQTMMQGLELLAYFRNRAPLDDSGMPKDRFSAEMPDATLATLKIQPSEPRDSAVYFCASGLVGTDTQYFGPGTRLTVL.

This rearrangement joins TRBV7-9 to TRBJ1-1; 11 nucleotides align to TRBD1. The CDR3 loop spans 17 amino acids. The V gene's germline CDR1 is SEHNR and CDR2 FQNEAQ (reference sequence). Trimming took 3 bases from V and 0 from J; bases not matched to a gene: 6. CDR3 nucleotide sequence: TGTGCCAGCAGCTTCCGGGACAGGGGGATAATGAACACTGAAGCTTTCTTT. Encoded protein: CASSFRDRGIMNTEAFF.

The genes are TRBV4-1 and TRBJ2-2, with D uncertain. With 4 bases removed from V and 4 bases from J, the gap between germline ends came to 7 bases. Germline V gene lookup returns CDR1 MGHRA and CDR2 YSYEKL. The CDR3 spans 13 residues. CDR3 sequence reads: CASSPRATGELFF. CDR3 nucleotide sequence: TGCGCCAGCAGCCCAAGGGCCACCGGGGAGCTGTTTTTT.

This chain connects TRBV5-6 to TRBJ1-5; D uncertain. The V end lost 2 bases, the J end lost 5 bases, and 20 bases lay between the germline ends. CDR1 and CDR2 from the germline V gene are SGHDT and YYEEEE. The CDR3 contains 17 residues. The CDR3 here is CASSFRRLTGLDQPQHF. The CDR3 bases are TGTGCCAGCAGCTTTAGGCGATTGACGGGGTTAGATCAGCCCCAGCATTTT.

Details on this clone: This sample also contains other DNA sequences that code for the same CDR3. J is TRBJ1-2 and V is TRBV4-2; D gene unclear. CDR1 and CDR2 (germline): LGHNA, YNFKEQ. The CDR3 sequence is 13 residues long. V lost 0 bases and J lost 2, with 4 bases in between. CDR3 nucleotide sequence: TGTGCCAGCAGCCAAGACAGGAACTATGGCTACACCTTC. This codes for CASSQDRNYGYTF.

This chain links TRBV6-6 with TRBJ1-1; D perhaps matches TRBD1 (6 bases). The germline gives CDR1 MNHNY, CDR2 SVGAGI (reference sequence). V shed 0 bases and J shed 3 bases, with 11 bases lying between them. The CDR3 sequence is 15 residues long. CDR3 in amino acids: CASSYSARGYTEAFF. The CDR3 bases are TGTGCCAGCAGTTACTCCGCCAGGGGATACACTGAAGCTTTCTTT.

This clone was observed once. The chain is built from TRBV9 and TRBJ2-3; 7 positions match TRBD1. The CDR3 sequence is 15 residues long. From germline, CDR1 is SGDLS and CDR2 YYNGEE. V lost 0 bases to trimming and J lost 4 bases; unmatched junction nucleotides: 5. For the CDR3, the DNA is TGTGCCAGCAGCGTAGAAGACAGGGAAGCAGATACGCAGTATTTT. This gives the protein CASSVEDREADTQYF.

Worth noting for this clone: Other DNA sequences in this specimen translate into the identical CDR3. This sequence joins TRBV28 and TRBJ1-1; the match to TRBD1 covers 7 bases. CDR1 and CDR2 (germline): MDHEN, SYDVKM. This CDR3 contains 14 residues. J lost 5 bases, V lost 5 bases, and 8 bases had no gene match. CDR3 protein: CASSLDRVSTEAFF. In nucleotides, the CDR3 is TGTGCCAGCAGTCTAGACAGGGTTTCGACTGAAGCTTTCTTT. Full variable domain (outside the CDR3, taken from reference TRBV28 and TRBJ1-1): DVKVTQSSRYLVKRTGEKVFLECVQDMDHENMFWYRQDPGLGLRLIYFSYDVKMKEKGDIPEGYSVSREKKERFSLILESASTNQTSMYLCASSLDRVSTEAFFGQGTRLTVV.

The J gene is TRBJ1-1, the V gene TRBV20-1, with D hard to call. Germline values: CDR1 DFQATT, CDR2 SNEGSKA (reference sequence). V was trimmed by 8 bases and J by 2 bases, leaving 3 bases between them. This CDR3 is 9 amino acids long. CDR3 sequence reads: CSYNTEAFF. DNA for the CDR3: TGCAGTTACAACACTGAAGCTTTCTTT.

This clone was recorded once. This chain uses TRBV7-9 with TRBJ2-1, with D possibly called TRBD1 or TRBD2 (5 bases each). Trimming left V 5 bases short and J 9 bases short, with 20 bases between. CDR1 is SEHNR, CDR2 FQNEAQ, per germline (reference sequence). The CDR3 totals 15 residues. The chain's CDR3 is CASSPSPGRNIEQFF. CDR3 nucleotide sequence: TGTGCCAGCAGCCCAAGTCCGGGACGGAATATTGAGCAGTTCTTC.

This chain joins TRBV4-1 and TRBJ1-1; 8 bases line up with TRBD1. Looked up from germline, CDR1 is MGHRA and CDR2 is YSYEKL. V was clipped by 4 bases and J by 6 bases; unmatched bases: 16. The CDR3 contains 17 residues. CDR3 protein: CASSRTPTGGVESEAFF. The CDR3, as DNA: TGCGCCAGCAGCCGTACCCCCACAGGGGGGGTGGAATCTGAAGCTTTCTTT.

This chain joins TRBV18 and TRBJ2-6; no clear D. Germline CDR1 is KGHSH and CDR2 is LQKENI. The CDR3 extends over 16 amino acids. V lost 8 bases and J 0 bases, leaving 14 bases between the germline ends. CDR3 DNA sequence: TGTGCCAGCGAAACGGACGCAAACTCTGGGGCCAACGTCCTGACTTTC. Encoded protein: CASETDANSGANVLTF.